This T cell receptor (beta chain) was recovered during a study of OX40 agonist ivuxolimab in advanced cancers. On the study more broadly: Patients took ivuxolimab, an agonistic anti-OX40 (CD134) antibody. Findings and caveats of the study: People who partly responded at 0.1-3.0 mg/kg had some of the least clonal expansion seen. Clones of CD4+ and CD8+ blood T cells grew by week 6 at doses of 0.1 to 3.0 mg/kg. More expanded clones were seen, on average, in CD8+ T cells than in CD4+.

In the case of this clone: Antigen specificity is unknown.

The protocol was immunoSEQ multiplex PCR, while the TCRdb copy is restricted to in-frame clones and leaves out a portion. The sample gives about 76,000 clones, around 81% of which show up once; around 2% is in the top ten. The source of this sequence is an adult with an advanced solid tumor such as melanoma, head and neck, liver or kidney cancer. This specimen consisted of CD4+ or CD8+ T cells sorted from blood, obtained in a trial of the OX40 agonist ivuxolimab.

The CDR3 coding sequence is TGTGCCAGCGGAGGGACTAGCGGAATCCAAGAGACCCAGTACTTC. Residues: CASGGTSGIQETQYF. The gene calls are TRBV2 and TRBJ2-5; 11 bases are shared with TRBD2. Per germline, CDR1 SNHLY and CDR2 FYNNEI. Unmatched junction bases numbered 6, after V lost 8 bases and J lost 1 base. The CDR3 spans 15 residues.